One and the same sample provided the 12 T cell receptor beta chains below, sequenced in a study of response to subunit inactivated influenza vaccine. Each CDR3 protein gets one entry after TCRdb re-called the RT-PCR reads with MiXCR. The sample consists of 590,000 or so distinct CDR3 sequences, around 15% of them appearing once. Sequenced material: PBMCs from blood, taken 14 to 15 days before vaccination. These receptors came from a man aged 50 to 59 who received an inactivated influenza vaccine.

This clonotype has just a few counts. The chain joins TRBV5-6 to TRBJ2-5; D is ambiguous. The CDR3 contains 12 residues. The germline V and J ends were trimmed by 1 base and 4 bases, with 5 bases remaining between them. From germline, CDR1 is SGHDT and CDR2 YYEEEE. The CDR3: CASSLQVETQYF. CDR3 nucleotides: TGTGCCAGCAGCTTGCAGGTAGAGACCCAGTACTTC.

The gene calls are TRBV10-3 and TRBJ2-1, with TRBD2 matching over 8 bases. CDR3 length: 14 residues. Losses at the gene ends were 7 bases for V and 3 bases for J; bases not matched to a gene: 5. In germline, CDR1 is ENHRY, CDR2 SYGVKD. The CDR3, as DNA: TGTGCCATCAACCCCGGGACTAGCTACAATGAGCAGTTCTTC. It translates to CAINPGTSYNEQFF.

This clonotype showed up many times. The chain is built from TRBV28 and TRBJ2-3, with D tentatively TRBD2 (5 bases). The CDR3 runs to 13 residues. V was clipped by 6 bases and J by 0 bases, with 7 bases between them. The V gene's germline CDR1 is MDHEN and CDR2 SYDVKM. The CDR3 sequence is CASSRTSTDTQYF. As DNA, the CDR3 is TGTGCCAGCAGCAGGACTAGCACAGATACGCAGTATTTT.

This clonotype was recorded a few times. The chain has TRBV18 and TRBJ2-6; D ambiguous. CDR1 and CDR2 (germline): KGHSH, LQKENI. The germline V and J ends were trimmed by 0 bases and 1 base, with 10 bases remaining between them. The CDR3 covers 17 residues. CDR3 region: CASSPPYARSGANVLTF. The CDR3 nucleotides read TGTGCCAGCTCACCACCCTACGCCCGGTCTGGGGCCAACGTCCTGACTTTC.

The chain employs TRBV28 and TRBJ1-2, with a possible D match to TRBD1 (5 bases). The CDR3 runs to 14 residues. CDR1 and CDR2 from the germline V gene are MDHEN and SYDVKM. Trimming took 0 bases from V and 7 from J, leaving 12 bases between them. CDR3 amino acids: CASSLWVRVGGYTF. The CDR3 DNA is TGTGCCAGCAGTTTATGGGTCAGGGTCGGTGGCTACACCTTC.

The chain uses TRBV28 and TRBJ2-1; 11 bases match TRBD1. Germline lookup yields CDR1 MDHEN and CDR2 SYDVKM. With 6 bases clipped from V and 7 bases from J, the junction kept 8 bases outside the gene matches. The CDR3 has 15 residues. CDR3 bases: TGTGCCAGCAGGGGGATGGGACAGGGGGGAAATGAGCAGTTCTTC. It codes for CASRGMGQGGNEQFF.

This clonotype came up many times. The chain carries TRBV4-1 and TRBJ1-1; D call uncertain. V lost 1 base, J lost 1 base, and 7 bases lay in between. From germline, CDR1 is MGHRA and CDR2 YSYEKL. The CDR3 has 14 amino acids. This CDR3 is CASSQVTANTEAFF. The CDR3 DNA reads TGCGCCAGCAGCCAAGTAACTGCGAACACTGAAGCTTTCTTT.

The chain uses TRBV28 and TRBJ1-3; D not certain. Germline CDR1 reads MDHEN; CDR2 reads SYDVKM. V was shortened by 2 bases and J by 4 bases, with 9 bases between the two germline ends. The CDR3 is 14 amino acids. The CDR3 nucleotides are TGTGCCAGCAGTTTAGCAGGTGGCGGAAACACCATATATTTT. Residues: CASSLAGGGNTIYF.

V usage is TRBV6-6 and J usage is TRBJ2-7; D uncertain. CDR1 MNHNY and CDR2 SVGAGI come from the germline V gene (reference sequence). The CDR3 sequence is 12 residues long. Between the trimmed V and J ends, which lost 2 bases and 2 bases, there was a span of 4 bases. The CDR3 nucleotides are TGTGCCAGCAGTTACGTGGCCTACGAGCAGTACTTC. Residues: CASSYVAYEQYF.

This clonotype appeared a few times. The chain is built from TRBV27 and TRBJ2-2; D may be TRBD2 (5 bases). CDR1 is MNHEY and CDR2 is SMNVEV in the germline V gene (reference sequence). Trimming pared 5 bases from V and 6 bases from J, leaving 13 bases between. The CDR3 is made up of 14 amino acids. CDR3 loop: CASSRAMRAGELFF. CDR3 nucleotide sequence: TGTGCCAGCAGTCGCGCTATGCGGGCCGGGGAGCTGTTTTTT.

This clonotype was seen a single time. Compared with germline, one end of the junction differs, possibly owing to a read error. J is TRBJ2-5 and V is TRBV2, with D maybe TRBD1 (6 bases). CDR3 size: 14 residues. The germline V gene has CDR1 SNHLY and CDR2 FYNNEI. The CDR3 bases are TGTGCCAGCACTAGAAGGCGGACAGCGGAGACCAAGTACTTC. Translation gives CASTRRRTAETKYF.

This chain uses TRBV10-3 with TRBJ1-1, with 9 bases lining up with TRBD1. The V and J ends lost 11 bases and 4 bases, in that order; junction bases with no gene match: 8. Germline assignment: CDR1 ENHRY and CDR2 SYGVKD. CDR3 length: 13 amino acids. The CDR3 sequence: CAARTGASTEAFF. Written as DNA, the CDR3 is TGTGCCGCTCGGACAGGGGCCAGCACTGAAGCTTTCTTT.